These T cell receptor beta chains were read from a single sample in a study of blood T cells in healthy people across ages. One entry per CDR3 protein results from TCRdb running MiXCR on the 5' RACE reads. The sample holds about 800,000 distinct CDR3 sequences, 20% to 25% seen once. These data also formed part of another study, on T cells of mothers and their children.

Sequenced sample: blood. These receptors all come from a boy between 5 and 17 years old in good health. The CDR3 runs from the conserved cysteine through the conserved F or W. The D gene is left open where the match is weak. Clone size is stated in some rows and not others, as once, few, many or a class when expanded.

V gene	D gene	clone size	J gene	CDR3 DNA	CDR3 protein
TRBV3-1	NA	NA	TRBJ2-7	TGTGCCAGCAGCCCGGGGCAGCCCTACGAGCAGTACTTC	CASSPGQPYEQYF
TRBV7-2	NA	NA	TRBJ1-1	TGTGCCAGCAGCCCAGGGACTCGGGGGGCGGCTTTCTTT	CASSPGTRGAAFF
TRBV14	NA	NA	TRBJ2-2	TGTGCCAGCAGCGGCTGGGCAGGTTTCGTGGCCGGGGAGCTGTTTTTT	CASSGWAGFVAGELFF
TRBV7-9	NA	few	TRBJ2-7	TGTGCCAGCAGCCACCTAAAGGGGGTGGGCGAGCAGTACTTC	CASSHLKGVGEQYF
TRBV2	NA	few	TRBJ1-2	TGTGCCAGCCCCGGACAGAAAGGAGATGGCTACACCTTC	CASPGQKGDGYTF
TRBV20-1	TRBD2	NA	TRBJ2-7	TGCAGTGCTAGCATAGCGGGGGGCCTTAGGACCTACGAGCAGTACTTC	CSASIAGGLRTYEQYF
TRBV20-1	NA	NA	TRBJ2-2	TGCAGTGCTAGGGCTCGGACAGATTACACCGGGGAGCTGTTTTTT	CSARARTDYTGELFF
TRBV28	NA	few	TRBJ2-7	TGTGCCAGCAGTTTAATTAGGGAATCCTACGAGCAGTACTTC	CASSLIRESYEQYF
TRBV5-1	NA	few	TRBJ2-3	TGCGCCAGCAGCCCCCGGTGGGGGGTAGATACGCAGTATTTT	CASSPRWGVDTQYF
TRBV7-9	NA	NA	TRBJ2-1	TGTGCCAGCAGCCCGAGAGGGAGTGGGCACAATGAGCAGTTCTTC	CASSPRGSGHNEQFF
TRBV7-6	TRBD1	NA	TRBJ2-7	TGTGCCAGCAGCTTAGAGGGGACAGGACTTTCCTACGAGCAGTACTTC	CASSLEGTGLSYEQYF
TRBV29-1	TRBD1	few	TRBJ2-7	TGCAGCGCTGGCCCCCGGCAGGGGGCATACGAGCAGTACTTC	CSAGPRQGAYEQYF
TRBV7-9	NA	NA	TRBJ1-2	TGTGCCAGCAGCTTAATTCAGTCCCTGGGCTATGGCTACACCTTC	CASSLIQSLGYGYTF
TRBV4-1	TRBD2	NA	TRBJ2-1	TGCGCCAGCAGCCAAGAAGGGCTAGCGGGAGTTGAGCAGTTCTTC	CASSQEGLAGVEQFF
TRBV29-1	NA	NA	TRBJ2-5	TGCAGCTTCGTTGAGGGAGAGGAGACCCAGTACTTC	CSFVEGEETQYF
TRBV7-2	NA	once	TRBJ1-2	TGTGCCAGCAGCTTCCAAGGGGCGCATGGCTACACCTTC	CASSFQGAHGYTF
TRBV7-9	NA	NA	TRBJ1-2	TGTGCCAGCAGCGTCGCGGACGGTAACTATGGCTACACCTTC	CASSVADGNYGYTF
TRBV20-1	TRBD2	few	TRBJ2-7	TGCAGTGCTAGCACCGGGACTAGCGGGAATGGAAAGCAGTACTTC	CSASTGTSGNGKQYF
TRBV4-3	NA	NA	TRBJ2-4	TGCGCCAGCAGCCAAGCGATGGAAAACATTCAGTACTTC	CASSQAMENIQYF
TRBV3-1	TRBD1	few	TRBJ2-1	TGTGCCAGCAGGCAGGGCAGGGGGCCTTTGGATGAGCAGTTCTTC	CASRQGRGPLDEQFF
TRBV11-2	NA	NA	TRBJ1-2	TGTGCCAGCAGCATCTCCTCTGAGAGTTCAAGTGGCTACACCTTC	CASSISSESSSGYTF
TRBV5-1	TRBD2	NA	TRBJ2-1	TGCGCCAGCAGCTCACTAACGACTAGCGGGGGGGACAATGAGCAGTTCTTC	CASSSLTTSGGDNEQFF
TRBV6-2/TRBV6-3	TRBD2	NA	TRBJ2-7	TGTGCCAGCATCATAGCGGGGGGTTCCTACGAGCAGTACTTC	CASIIAGGSYEQYF
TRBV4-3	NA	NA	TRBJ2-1	TGCGCCAGCAGCCGGGAGAGCGGTGAGCAGTTCTTC	CASSRESGEQFF
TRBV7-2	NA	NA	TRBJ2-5	TGTGCCAGCAGCTTATTTACCGACCAAGAGACCCAGTACTTC	CASSLFTDQETQYF
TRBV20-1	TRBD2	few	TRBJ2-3	TGCAGTGCCCATCCTCTTGCACTAGCGGGGTCGGATACGCAGTATTTT	CSAHPLALAGSDTQYF
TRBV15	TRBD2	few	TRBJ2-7	TGTGCCACCAGCAGCGAGCGGGGGTTCTCCTACGAGCAGTACTTC	CATSSERGFSYEQYF
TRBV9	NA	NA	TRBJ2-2	TGTGCCAGCAGCGTAGCTTATGAGGTATACACCGGGGAGCTGTTTTTT	CASSVAYEVYTGELFF
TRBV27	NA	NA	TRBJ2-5	TGTGCCAGCAGTTGGGGGGCAGGGGGCCAAGAGACCCAGTACTTC	CASSWGAGGQETQYF
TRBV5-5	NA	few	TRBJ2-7	TGTGCCAGCAGCTTGGCAGGGAAGAACTACGAGCAGTACTTC	CASSLAGKNYEQYF
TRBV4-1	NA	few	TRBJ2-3	TGCGCCAGCAGCCAAGCGGAGCCGAATACGCAGTATTTT	CASSQAEPNTQYF
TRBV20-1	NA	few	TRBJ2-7	TGCAGTGCTAGAGCACCAGCGTACTACGAGCAGTACTTC	CSARAPAYYEQYF
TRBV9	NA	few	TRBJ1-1	TGTGCCAGCAGCTATACAGGGCTCCCGACTGAAGCTTTCTTT	CASSYTGLPTEAFF
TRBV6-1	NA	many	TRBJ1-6	TGTGCCTGCGGGACAAATAATTCACCCCTCCACTTT	CACGTNNSPLHF
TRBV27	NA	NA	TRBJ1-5	TGTGCCAGCAGCGGAAGGGAGAATCAGCCCCAGCATTTT	CASSGRENQPQHF
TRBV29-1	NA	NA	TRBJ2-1	TGCAGCGTGCGTAACCCGGCAGCGGGTTACAATGAGCAGTTCTTC	CSVRNPAAGYNEQFF
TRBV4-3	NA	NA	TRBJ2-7	TGCGCCAGCAGCCAAGACCGAGGGACCACCTACGAGCAGTACTTC	CASSQDRGTTYEQYF
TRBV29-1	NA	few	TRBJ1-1	TGCAGCGTTGAAGGGTCGGACATTCGAGCTTTCTTT	CSVEGSDIRAFF
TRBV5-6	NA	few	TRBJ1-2	TGTGCCAGCAGCCTGATGGGTGGCTACACCTTC	CASSLMGGYTF